This T cell receptor beta chain was identified during a study of T cells in Graves' hyperthyroidism and ophthalmopathy (dated by TCRdb to about 2019). About the study as a whole: Peripheral blood samples were taken at the time of initial diagnosis, prior to any treatment. To identify TCR V-J signatures that set the groups apart, the researchers used a discovery cohort of approximately 98 patients, made up of roughly 40 with Graves' ophthalmopathy and around 58 with stable Graves' hyperthyroidism. Whether ophthalmopathy could be predicted prospectively was tested in an independent validation cohort made up of 18 hyperthyroidism patients plus 17 patients who later progressed to ophthalmopathy. For training and testing, the roughly 97 patients in the discovery cohort were randomly divided in a 7:3 ratio. In addition, the study compared T-cell repertoires in thyroid tissue and in blood from several Graves' hyperthyroidism patients. Once sampling was done, hyperthyroidism patients were given methimazole at a starting dose of 30 mg daily, whereas ophthalmopathy patients were given high-dose intravenous methylprednisolone. TCR Vbeta CDR3 sequencing of 120 to 150 peripheral blood samples (roughly 41 ophthalmopathy, 75 to 80 hyperthyroidism and approximately 17 progressor patients) is reported in the paper. General study outcomes and caveats: Most expanded thyroid clonotypes (frequency above 0.001) were also detected in blood, a finding suggesting that blood repertoires may reflect thyroid immune responses. In validation, the model predicted progression to ophthalmopathy a median of 6.5 months before onset, with approximately 71% sensitivity and 72.22% specificity. Sample size was not statistically predetermined, and blinding of investigators to group allocation was not performed. Ophthalmopathy was separated from stable hyperthyroidism by a 13 V-J signature model, with 87.88% sensitivity and roughly 81% specificity obtained in cross-validation and 80%/75% obtained in testing.

As for this clonotype: It has no known antigen specificity. There are no base qualities to consult, and no much larger clone falls within one base.

CDR1 and CDR2, looked up from the germline V gene (reference sequence), are SEHNR and FQNEAQ. From the cysteine through the phenylalanine, the CDR3 covers 14 amino acids. Only CDR3 DNA remains: 42 bases, in frame from the first base. V is shortened by 5 bases, J by 10 bases, and the region joining them spans 18 bases. Ophthalmopathy patients had moderately to severely active disease, with a Clinical Activity Score of 3 or more, a NOSPECS grade of 4 or more, and a disease duration of less than 3 months. Exclusion was applied to patients with uncontrolled infections, other autoimmune diseases, pregnancy or lactation. Diagnoses were established on the basis of clinical symptoms, serum thyroxine and TRAb, thyroid ultrasound, and orbital computed tomography. PBMCs were separated from about 10 ml of fresh peripheral blood using Ficoll-Paque density gradient centrifugation. Trizol reagent was used to extract total RNA, and RNA quality was then checked on an Agilent 2100 Bioanalyzer.

Amplification of TCR beta CDR3 regions was carried out from RNA transcripts. A first-round RT-PCR of the TCR CDR3 used the HTBI primer set with the Qiagen OneStep RT-PCR kit. The libraries were constructed in a second round of multiplex PCR and then size-selected and purified. Libraries were sequenced paired-end with 100 bp reads on an Illumina HiSeq2000. In the authors' own workflow: SOAPnuke was used to process the raw data, removing reads that contained adapters or uncalled bases, had a mean Phred below 15, or lacked an exact match to the constant primer or identifier. COPE v1.2.5 was used to merge high-quality paired reads, and clonotypes were defined as unique nucleotide sequences. MiTCR v1.1 was used to align the clonotypes against IMGT TRBV, TRBD and TRBJ reference segments. Analysis was restricted to V-J combinations with a frequency above 0.0001, which covered 99.2% of repertoires. A TCS score was defined as the ratio of F50 (clonal expansion) to E x V (chaos), with BLOSUM62-based TCRdist applied between CDR3 peptides within each V-J. Welch's t-statistics and random forest reduced fewer than 600 V-J features to some 14, which were used in a naive Bayes classifier (R e1071). TCRdb ran its own pipeline on the public reads, namely fastp trimming at Q25 and MiXCR clone calling, and kept in-frame beta chains. Duplicate CDR3 protein sequences are folded into a single record with the most common DNA and genes. TCRdb, not the authors, supplied the V and J calls. This sample holds 250,000 to 300,000 distinct CDR3 sequences; about 15% were observed only once. The ten largest make up approximately 60% of the sample.

Sequencing was carried out using blood. The sequence was collected from a woman in her fifties or sixties with Graves' ophthalmopathy. Recombination connected TRBV7-9 to TRBJ2-1; the D gene is perhaps TRBD1, on 5 matching bases. The CDR3 here reads CASSPRTKIGEQFF. The DNA sequence is TGTGCCAGCAGCCCACGGACAAAGATAGGCGAGCAGTTCTTC.